This is a list of T cell receptor beta chains from one sample in a study of cytomegalovirus exposure and HLA in healthy donors. Produced via immunoSEQ multiplex PCR; TCRdb's table is partial and in-frame only. The repertoire includes 200,000 to 300,000 clones, 80% to 95% of them detected once, and just over 3% sits in the top ten. The sequencing sample was made of PBMCs. These receptors came from a woman in her thirties in good health and CMV-seronegative. Both conserved end residues are part of each CDR3. D genes are given only for firm matches. Clone size is not always given. Where it is, it says once, few, many or a class for expanded clones.

CDR3aa | CDR3nt | v_gene | abundance | d_gene | j_gene
CASSPPRGIGTDTQYF | TGTGCCAGCAGTCCCCCAAGGGGGATTGGCACAGATACGCAGTATTTT | TRBV27 | . | . | TRBJ2-3
CASRPGFSYEQYF | TGTGCCAGCAGACCAGGATTTTCCTACGAGCAGTACTTC | TRBV7-8 | . | . | TRBJ2-7
CASSVAGAETQYF | TGTGCCAGCAGCGTAGCGGGAGCAGAGACCCAGTACTTC | TRBV9 | . | . | TRBJ2-5
CASSLGSLNTEAFF | TGTGCCAGCAGTTTGGGCTCTTTGAACACTGAAGCTTTCTTT | TRBV27 | . | . | TRBJ1-1
CASSEIQYNEQFF | TGTGCCAGCAGTGAAATTCAGTACAATGAGCAGTTCTTC | TRBV6-1 | . | . | TRBJ2-1
CASSLIRRNTEAFF | TGTGCCAGCAGTTTAATCCGTCGGAACACTGAAGCTTTCTTT | TRBV28 | . | . | TRBJ1-1
CASSEQRGAGETQYF | TGTGCCAGCAGTGAACAGCGGGGGGCGGGAGAGACCCAGTACTTC | TRBV2 | . | TRBD2 | TRBJ2-5
CASSLASGRAGEQFF | TGTGCCAGCAGTTTAGCTAGCGGGAGGGCAGGGGAGCAGTTCTTC | TRBV27 | . | TRBD2 | TRBJ2-1
CASSDQAVYNEQFF | TGTGCCAGCAGCGATCAGGCGGTCTACAATGAGCAGTTCTTC | TRBV14 | . | . | TRBJ2-1
CASHSYEQYF | TGTGCCAGCCATTCCTACGAGCAGTACTTC | TRBV6-1 | . | . | TRBJ2-7
CASTKIGSSYEQYF | TGTGCCAGCACTAAGATAGGGAGCTCCTACGAGCAGTACTTC | TRBV4-2 | . | . | TRBJ2-7
CASSSGGTYEQYF | TGTGCCAGCAGCTCAGGGGGGACCTACGAGCAGTACTTC | TRBV7-9 | . | . | TRBJ2-7
CASSRKETAYEQYF | TGTGCCAGCTCACGGAAAGAGACAGCCTACGAGCAGTACTTC | TRBV18 | . | . | TRBJ2-7
CASSQEGYSQETQYF | TGCGCCAGCAGCCAAGAGGGCTACTCTCAAGAGACCCAGTACTTC | TRBV4-3 | . | . | TRBJ2-5
CASSLWTGERDTQYF | TGTGCCAGCAGTTTGTGGACAGGGGAGAGGGATACGCAGTATTTT | TRBV28 | once | TRBD1 | TRBJ2-3
CASSQQVAGLQETQYF | TGCGCCAGCAGCCAACAGGTAGCGGGACTCCAAGAGACCCAGTACTTC | TRBV4-3 | . | TRBD2 | TRBJ2-5
CASSQTGSRETQYF | TGTGCCAGCAGCCAGACGGGTAGCCGGGAGACCCAGTACTTC | TRBV9 | . | . | TRBJ2-5
CASSYSNEQYF | TGTGCCAGCAGTTACTCGAACGAGCAGTACTTC | TRBV6-5 | . | . | TRBJ2-7
CASSQAGTHNEQFF | TGCGCCAGCAGCCAAGCCGGGACACACAATGAGCAGTTCTTC | TRBV4-1 | . | . | TRBJ2-1
CASSTGEGEQYF | TGTGCCAGCAGTACAGGGGAGGGCGAGCAGTACTTC | TRBV6-1 | . | . | TRBJ2-7
CASSFIREDEQFF | TGTGCCAGCAGCTTCATTAGGGAAGATGAGCAGTTCTTC | TRBV9 | . | . | TRBJ2-1
CSDGLAGGPFETDTQYF | TGCAGCGACGGACTAGCGGGAGGGCCGTTTGAAACAGATACGCAGTATTTT | TRBV29-1 | . | TRBD2 | TRBJ2-3
CASIEGANGNEQFF | TGTGCCAGCATCGAGGGAGCGAATGGCAATGAGCAGTTCTTC | TRBV6-6 | once | . | TRBJ2-1
CASNPWGGLAGELFF | TGTGCCAGCAACCCATGGGGGGGGCTGGCCGGGGAGCTGTTTTTT | TRBV2 | . | . | TRBJ2-2
CASSRLAGYEQYF | TGTGCCAGCAGTAGGCTAGCGGGCTACGAGCAGTACTTC | TRBV27 | . | TRBD2 | TRBJ2-7
CASSIGSGVPHEQFF | TGTGCCAGTAGTATAGGGAGCGGGGTCCCCCATGAGCAGTTCTTC | TRBV19 | . | TRBD2 | TRBJ2-1
CASRPGTGIYEQYF | TGTGCCAGCAGACCTGGGACAGGGATCTACGAGCAGTACTTC | TRBV11-1 | . | TRBD1 | TRBJ2-7
CASSFGGGAGTEAFF | TGTGCCAGCAGTTTCGGAGGGGGGGCTGGGACTGAAGCTTTCTTT | TRBV28 | . | . | TRBJ1-1
CSVGLALVYNEQFF | TGCAGCGTAGGACTAGCCCTGGTGTACAATGAGCAGTTCTTC | TRBV29-1 | once | TRBD2 | TRBJ2-1
CASTRYNQPQHF | TGTGCCAGCACTCGATACAATCAGCCCCAGCATTTT | TRBV6-1 | . | . | TRBJ1-5
CASSLDPISYNEQFF | TGTGCCAGCAGCTTAGATCCAATCTCCTACAATGAGCAGTTCTTC | TRBV11-3 | . | . | TRBJ2-1
CASSPGVYEQYF | TGTGCCAGCAGTCCGGGAGTATACGAGCAGTACTTC | TRBV6-1 | . | . | TRBJ2-7
CAGKVPNTGELFF | TGTGCCGGGAAAGTTCCGAACACCGGGGAGCTGTTTTTT | TRBV19 | . | . | TRBJ2-2
CASSEPGGATEETQYF | TGTGCCAGCAGTGAACCGGGAGGGGCGACCGAAGAGACCCAGTACTTC | TRBV25-1 | . | TRBD2 | TRBJ2-5
CASSPPALHPSTDTQYF | TGTGCCAGCAGCCCTCCCGCGTTACACCCTAGCACAGATACGCAGTATTTT | TRBV5-4 | . | . | TRBJ2-3
CASSDTENTEAFF | TGTGCCAGTAGTGATACAGAGAACACTGAAGCTTTCTTT | TRBV19 | . | . | TRBJ1-1
CAWSVRGPSSYTF | TGTGCCTGGAGTGTACGAGGCCCATCCTCCTACACCTTC | TRBV30 | . | . | TRBJ1-2
CASSPTSGGYEQYF | TGTGCCAGCAGCCCTACTAGCGGGGGCTACGAGCAGTACTTC | TRBV7-9 | . | TRBD2 | TRBJ2-7
CASRPGLGVYEQYF | TGTGCCAGTAGGCCGGGACTGGGTGTCTACGAGCAGTACTTC | TRBV19 | . | . | TRBJ2-7
CASSPYSGEQETQYF | TGTGCCAGCAGTCCATATAGCGGCGAACAAGAGACCCAGTACTTC | TRBV27 | once | . | TRBJ2-5
CASSLVSGAPPADTQYF | TGCGCCAGCAGCTTGGTCTCGGGAGCTCCCCCGGCAGATACGCAGTATTTT | TRBV5-1 | . | . | TRBJ2-3
CASRGQGVSGNTIYF | TGTGCCAGCAGGGGACAGGGGGTCTCTGGAAACACCATATATTTT | TRBV6-5 | . | TRBD1 | TRBJ1-3
CASSQDWRESSYEQYF | TGCGCCAGCAGCCAAGACTGGCGGGAGTCATCTTACGAGCAGTACTTC | TRBV4-1 | . | TRBD2 | TRBJ2-7
CASSTGAHYEQYF | TGTGCCAGCAGTACGGGGGCACACTACGAGCAGTACTTC | TRBV2 | few | . | TRBJ2-7
CASSQVFLNEQFF | TGTGCCAGCAGCCAAGTCTTCCTCAATGAGCAGTTCTTC | TRBV14 | . | . | TRBJ2-1
CSVLLAASYNEQFF | TGCAGCGTCCTTTTGGCGGCATCCTACAATGAGCAGTTCTTC | TRBV29-1 | . | . | TRBJ2-1
CASSLAPVGYEQFF | TGTGCCAGCAGTTTAGCCCCCGTCGGTTATGAGCAGTTCTTC | TRBV27 | . | . | TRBJ2-1